The present entry profiles one T cell receptor (beta chain) with its context. The record originates from a study of blood T cell repertoires in COVID-19. The wider study: Whether acute or convalescent, the COVID-19 samples came from the United States, Italy and Spain.

This CDR3 has 14 amino acids. The V and J ends lost 3 bases and 7 bases respectively, with 15 bases between them. Germline V gene sequence: CDR1 MNHNS, CDR2 SASEGT. Libraries were prepared by immunoSEQ multiplex PCR; TCRdb keeps only in-frame clonotypes and omits some of them. The table has about 200,000 clones, roughly 92% seen once. This sequence joins TRBV6-1 and TRBJ1-2, with D possibly being TRBD1 (6 bases). The sequenced sample consisted of peripheral blood. The clonotype was recovered from a man in his sixties with COVID-19, enrolled during active disease. CDR3 bases: TGTGCCAGCAGTGAGATCCGGACAGTGGGTGGCTACACCTTC. Amino acids: CASSEIRTVGGYTF.